The rows below give T cell receptor beta chains drawn from one sample of a study of read filtering for tumor transcriptome and immune sequencing. MiXCR, applied by TCRdb to the reads, yields one record per CDR3 protein. Counted here are roughly 27,000 distinct CDR3 sequences, 13% to 15% occurring once; the ten biggest clones make up over 35%. Sequencing was carried out using a population of CD138-negative cells sorted from bone marrow. These TCRs come from a donor at least 40 years old with multiple myeloma. The CDR3 runs from the conserved cysteine through the conserved F or W. The D gene is left open where the match is weak. Size tells how often a clone was seen (once, few, many) or the class of an expanded clone, and some rows leave it out.

D	V	J	size	CDR3	DNA
TRBD1	TRBV7-2	TRBJ1-4	many	CASSPTGNEKLFF	TGTGCCAGCAGCCCGACAGGGAATGAAAAACTGTTTTTT
.	TRBV10-3	TRBJ2-1	many	CAISGDNEQFF	TGTGCCATCAGTGGGGACAATGAGCAGTTCTTC
.	TRBV7-2	TRBJ2-7	many	CASSLGGGDSYEQYF	TGTGCCAGCAGCTTAGGCGGCGGGGACTCCTACGAGCAGTACTTC
TRBD1	TRBV12-5	TRBJ2-2	many	CASGLVTGGLITGELFF	TGTGCTAGTGGTTTGGTCACAGGGGGCCTTATCACCGGGGAGCTGTTTTTT
.	TRBV29-1	TRBJ2-5	many	CSASQETQYF	TGCAGCGCCAGCCAAGAGACCCAGTACTTC
.	TRBV29-1	TRBJ2-3	many	CSVEGIGTDTQYF	TGCAGCGTTGAAGGGATAGGCACAGATACGCAGTATTTT
TRBD2	TRBV18	TRBJ2-5	.	CASSPPGLAGQETQYF	TGTGCCAGCTCACCACCGGGACTAGCGGGACAAGAGACCCAGTACTTC
TRBD1	TRBV7-9	TRBJ2-7	many	CASSLLQGVDEQYF	TGTGCCAGCAGCTTATTACAGGGGGTAGACGAGCAGTACTTC
.	TRBV9	TRBJ2-5	many	CASSPRDPQETQYF	TGTGCCAGCAGCCCCCGGGACCCCCAAGAGACCCAGTACTTC
.	TRBV6-1	TRBJ2-1	many	CASRQINTYNEQFF	TGTGCCAGCAGACAAATTAACACCTACAATGAGCAGTTCTTC
.	TRBV7-3	TRBJ2-2	many	CASSRQSSLTGELFF	TGTGCCAGCAGCCGGCAATCTAGCCTCACCGGGGAGCTGTTTTTT
.	TRBV20-1	TRBJ1-5	.	CSVRGQISNQPQHF	TGCAGTGTCAGAGGGCAAATTAGCAATCAGCCCCAGCATTTT
.	TRBV28	TRBJ2-6	.	CASSTVGHGVAGANVLTF	TGTGCCAGCAGCACGGTGGGGCATGGGGTGGCTGGGGCCAACGTCCTGACTTTC
TRBD2	TRBV20-1	TRBJ2-1	many	CSARDRSGSFNLDEFF	TGCAGTGCTAGAGATCGCAGCGGGAGTTTTAATTTGGATGAGTTCTTC
TRBD1	TRBV7-9	TRBJ1-1	many	CASSFTGGGNTEAFF	TGTGCCAGCAGCTTCACAGGGGGCGGGAACACTGAAGCTTTCTTT
.	TRBV19	TRBJ2-7	many	CASSILLTVSSYEQYF	TGTGCCAGTAGTATCCTTTTAACGGTAAGCTCCTACGAGCAGTACTTC
TRBD1	TRBV2	TRBJ1-3	many	CASRGQGNTIYF	TGTGCCAGCAGAGGACAGGGCAACACCATATATTTT
TRBD1	TRBV30	TRBJ1-5	many	CAWSVQGTGYQPQHF	TGTGCCTGGAGTGTCCAAGGGACAGGGTATCAGCCCCAGCATTTT
.	TRBV10-3	TRBJ2-5	many	CAISDLETQYF	TGTGCCATCAGTGATCTAGAGACCCAGTACTTC
.	TRBV9	TRBJ2-5	many	CASSVGGIAQETQYF	TGTGCCAGCAGCGTAGGGGGGATTGCCCAAGAGACCCAGTACTTC
TRBD2	TRBV18	TRBJ2-1	many	CASSPALAGDNEQFF	TGTGCCAGCTCACCCGCGCTAGCGGGGGACAATGAGCAGTTCTTC
.	TRBV6-5	TRBJ2-2	many	CASSYGPNTGELFF	TGTGCCAGCAGTTACGGACCGAACACCGGGGAGCTGTTTTTT
TRBD1	TRBV20-1	TRBJ2-7	many	CSARPGQGRNEQYF	TGCAGTGCTAGGCCTGGACAGGGAAGGAACGAGCAGTACTTC
.	TRBV2	TRBJ2-1	many	CASRRRSLDGNEQFF	TGTGCCAGCAGACGTCGGAGCTTGGATGGCAATGAGCAGTTCTTC
.	TRBV6-5	TRBJ1-5	many	CASSYSGGPNQPQHF	TGTGCCAGCAGTTACTCGGGGGGCCCAAATCAGCCCCAGCATTTT
.	TRBV5-1	TRBJ2-1	many	CASSLEFPGYNEQFF	TGCGCCAGCAGCTTGGAGTTCCCGGGTTACAATGAGCAGTTCTTC
.	TRBV20-1	TRBJ2-1	many	CSARELQGFNNEQFF	TGCAGTGCTAGGGAGCTTCAGGGATTCAACAATGAGCAGTTCTTC
.	TRBV6-1	TRBJ2-3	many	CASSLGQPADTQYF	TGTGCCAGCAGTTTGGGACAACCCGCAGATACGCAGTATTTT
.	TRBV5-1	TRBJ2-7	many	CASSVGQPSYEQYF	TGCGCCAGCAGCGTGGGACAACCATCCTACGAGCAGTACTTC